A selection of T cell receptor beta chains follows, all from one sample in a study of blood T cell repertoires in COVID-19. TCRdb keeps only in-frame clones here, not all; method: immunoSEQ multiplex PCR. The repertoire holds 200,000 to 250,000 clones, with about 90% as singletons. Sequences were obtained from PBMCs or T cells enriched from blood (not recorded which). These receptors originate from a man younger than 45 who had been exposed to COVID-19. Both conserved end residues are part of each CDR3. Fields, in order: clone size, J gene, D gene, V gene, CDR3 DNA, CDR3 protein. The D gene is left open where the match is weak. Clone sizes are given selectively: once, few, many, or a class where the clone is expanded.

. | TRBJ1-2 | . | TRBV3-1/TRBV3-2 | TGTGCCAGCAGCCAAGGCCCGGTTAACTATGGCTACACCTTC | CASSQGPVNYGYTF
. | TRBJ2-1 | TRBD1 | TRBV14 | TGTGCCAGCAGCCAAGATCGGGGACAGGGTCTCGCTGAGCAGTTCTTC | CASSQDRGQGLAEQFF
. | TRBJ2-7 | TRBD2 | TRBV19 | TGTGCCAGTAGTGAGGCTAGCGGGGACGAGCAGTACTTC | CASSEASGDEQYF
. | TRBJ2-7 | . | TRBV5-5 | TGTGCCAGCAGCAAGACAATAACAACCTACGAGCAGTACTTC | CASSKTITTYEQYF
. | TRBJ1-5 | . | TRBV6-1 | TGTGCCAGCAGTGAAGCGCGGAGGCAGCCCCAGCATTTT | CASSEARRQPQHF
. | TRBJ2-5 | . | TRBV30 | TGTGCCCTTTATATCTCTAGCGCCATAGAGACCCAGTACTTC | CALYISSAIETQYF
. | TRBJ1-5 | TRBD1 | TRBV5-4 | TGTGCCAGCAGCTTGGGTGGCGGACAGGGTAATCAGCCCCAGCATTTT | CASSLGGGQGNQPQHF
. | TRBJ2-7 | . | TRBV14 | TGTGCCAGCAGCGGCGGGGTGGCGCCGGCCTACGAGCAGTACTTC | CASSGGVAPAYEQYF
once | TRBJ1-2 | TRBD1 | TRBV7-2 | TGTGCCAGCAGCCCCGAGGGGGCGAACTATGGCTACACCTTC | CASSPEGANYGYTF
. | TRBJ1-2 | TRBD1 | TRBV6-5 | TGTGCCAGCAGTTACCCAACAGGGGGTATCTATGGCTACACCTTC | CASSYPTGGIYGYTF